This T cell receptor beta chain originates from a study of control samples from healthy donors and cancer patients (dated by TCRdb to 2018 to 2021). Comment on this clone: The antigen it binds to is not known. Per-base qualities were not stored, and no clone one base away is much larger.

Based on the germline V gene, the CDR1 and CDR2 sequences are MGHRA and YSYEKL. Deletion took 3 bases off V and 4 bases off J, with a span of 10 bases between the germline ends. From the cysteine through the phenylalanine, the CDR3 covers 14 amino acids. The only DNA kept is the CDR3, 42 bases in frame from the first base. The library was obtained by the immunoSEQ multiplex PCR assay. TCRdb took this table from immuneACCESS and kept in-frame rearrangements with V and J called. Such tables lack part of the clones; where checked against another copy, unresolved V genes explain under half of the gap, and the rest is unexplained. A total of about 130,000 clones appear in this sample, 92% of them only once. The ten largest account for roughly 6% of the sample.

The sequenced sample consisted of blood. The chain is made from TRBV4-1 and TRBJ2-1, and TRBD2 may be the D gene, going by 5 matching bases. The receptor's source is a man between 18 and 29 years old in good health. The CDR3 sequence is CASSQQLEYNEQFF. The sequenced DNA is TGCGCCAGCAGCCAGCAACTAGAATACAATGAGCAGTTCTTC.